The 9 T cell receptor beta chains reported below all come from one sample, sequenced in a study of CD8 T cells in ankylosing spondylitis. Each CDR3 protein is one row after TCRdb ran MiXCR on the 5' RACE reads. The sample yields tens of thousands of distinct CDR3 sequences, around 26% seen once. Sequencing input: blood, either unsorted or a sorted T cell fraction (not recorded which). These receptors were collected from a male donor with ankylosing spondylitis or in good health (not recorded which).

The CDR3 coding sequence is TGTGCCAGCAGCCCTTTAACCAGCGAACAGCCCCAGCATTTT. It specifies CASSPLTSEQPQHF. This sequence joins TRBV5-5 and TRBJ1-5; D is unresolved. This CDR3 has 14 amino acids. The V and J ends lost 4 bases and 7 bases respectively, with 15 bases between them. In germline, CDR1 is SGHKS, CDR2 YYEKEE (reference sequence).

The J gene is TRBJ2-7, the V gene TRBV4-1; the D is unclear. With 0 bases removed from V and 5 bases from J, the gap between germline ends came to 20 bases. The CDR3 covers 17 residues. CDR1 is MGHRA and CDR2 is YSYEKL in the germline V gene. CDR3 coding DNA: TGCGCCAGCAGCCAAGAAAGGGAATGTCGGCTCTCTAACGAGCAGTACTTC. Protein sequence: CASSQERECRLSNEQYF.

V usage is TRBV7-9 and J usage is TRBJ1-1; D gene uncertain. The CDR3 extends over 15 amino acids. Germline V gives CDR1 SEHNR, CDR2 FQNEAQ (reference sequence). V lost 6 bases, J lost 0 bases, and 14 bases lay in between. As DNA, the CDR3 is TGTGCCAGCAGTCCCCCAAGCAGCTTGAACACTGAAGCTTTCTTT. This translates into CASSPPSSLNTEAFF.

This clonotype was counted only a few times. The chain carries TRBV20-1 and TRBJ2-1, with TRBD2 identical over 8 bases. J lost 5 bases, V lost 5 bases, and 8 bases had no gene match. Germline loops: CDR1 DFQATT, CDR2 SNEGSKA (reference sequence). The CDR3 extends over 14 amino acids. The CDR3 region is CSAPRGGRDNEQFF. CDR3 nucleotide sequence: TGCAGTGCTCCACGGGGGGGCCGGGACAATGAGCAGTTCTTC.

This clonotype was found a few times. The chain employs TRBV5-1 and TRBJ1-6, with D perhaps matching TRBD1 (5 bases). V was pared by 4 bases and J by 8 bases, with 10 bases between. The CDR3 has 13 residues. Germline V gene data show CDR1 as SGHRS and CDR2 as YFSETQ. The CDR3 DNA reads TGCGCCAGCAGCAGGACAATGGATTCACCCCTCCACTTT. As protein: CASSRTMDSPLHF.

Only a few counts were recorded for this clonotype. V usage is TRBV24-1 and J usage is TRBJ2-2; tentatively, D is TRBD1 (6 bases). Germline V gene sequence: CDR1 KGHDR, CDR2 SFDVKD. Deletions cut 0 bases from V and 3 bases from J, with 13 bases between. The CDR3 length is 17 residues. In nucleotides, the CDR3 is TGTGCCACCAGTGATTTGAACCGGGACACATACACCGGGGAGCTGTTTTTT. Translating it yields CATSDLNRDTYTGELFF.

The chain links TRBV5-1 to TRBJ1-2; perhaps TRBD1 as D (5 bases). Germline V lookup: CDR1 SGHRS, CDR2 YFSETQ. V was trimmed by 3 bases and J by 10 bases, leaving 16 bases between them. The CDR3 is 13 amino acids. CDR3 nucleotide sequence: TGCGCCAGCAGCTCGGGACTGATCCACACCTACACCTTC. It is translated as CASSSGLIHTYTF. The entire variable domain, with the rest obtained from reference TRBV5-1 and TRBJ1-2, is as follows: KAGVTQTPRYLIKTRGQQVTLSCSPISGHRSVSWYQQTPGQGLQFLFEYFSETQRNKGNFPGRFSGRQFSNSRSEMNVSTLELGDSALYLCASSSGLIHTYTFGSGTRLTVV.

The chain links TRBV6-5 to TRBJ2-1; 12 bases line up with TRBD2. Losses at the gene ends were 5 bases for V and 3 bases for J; bases not matched to a gene: 5. This CDR3 comprises 16 residues. Germline CDR1 is MNHEY and CDR2 is SVGAGI. Here the CDR3 DNA reads TGTGCCAGCAGTCTCGAGACTAGCGGGAGCTACAATGAGCAGTTCTTC. Protein product: CASSLETSGSYNEQFF.

This clonotype was found a few times. The chain recombines TRBV5-5 with TRBJ1-2; D remains ambiguous. With 4 bases removed from V and 2 bases from J, the gap between germline ends came to 9 bases. CDR1 and CDR2 (germline): SGHKS, YYEKEE (reference sequence). The CDR3 totals 13 residues. For the CDR3, the DNA is TGTGCCAGCAGCCCGTCGGACAACTATGGCTACACCTTC. This sequence encodes CASSPSDNYGYTF.